A selection of T cell receptor beta chains follows, all from one sample in a study of vaccination and CD4 T cells after COVID-19. No antigens are known for them. TCRdb independently ran MiXCR on the PCR reads; one entry per CDR3 protein. The data contain about 7,000 distinct CDR3 sequences, 35% to 45% of them seen just once; the ten biggest clones take up 22%. The sample consisted of CD4+ T cells from blood, cultured in vitro. Source of these receptors: a human donor in good health. Both conserved end residues are part of each CDR3. The D gene is left open where the match is weak. Rows give clone size only sometimes, using once, few, many, or a class for an expanded clone.

j_gene,v_gene,abundance,d_gene,CDR3nt,CDR3aa
TRBJ2-5,TRBV7-2,.,TRBD2,TGTGCCAGCAGCTTAGTTCCCCTGGCGGGGGGCCAAGAGACCCAGTACTTC,CASSLVPLAGGQETQYF
TRBJ1-2,TRBV20-1,.,.,TGCAGTGCTAGCTTTGGGGCTAATGGCTACACCTTC,CSASFGANGYTF
TRBJ1-5,TRBV25-1,few,.,TGTGCCAGCAGTGAAACCACCAGGACCGTTCGGCATTTT,CASSETTRTVRHF
TRBJ2-1,TRBV5-1,.,TRBD2,TGCGCCAGCTGCACGGGGGGGCTTTCCTACAATGAGCAGTTCTTC,CASCTGGLSYNEQFF
TRBJ2-5,TRBV29-1,.,TRBD1,TGCAGCGCCTGGACAGGGACCCAAGAGACCCAGTACTTC,CSAWTGTQETQYF
TRBJ1-1,TRBV19,few,.,TGTGCCAGTAGTATGGACAGTAGGAACACTGAAGCTTTCTTT,CASSMDSRNTEAFF
TRBJ2-7,TRBV29-1,.,.,TGCAGCGCAGCTGTTGGCGGAGGGCGGGCGGAGCAGTACTTC,CSAAVGGGRAEQYF
TRBJ1-2,TRBV7-9,few,.,TGTGCCAGCAGCAGCCGGAGTAACTATGGCTACACCTTC,CASSSRSNYGYTF
TRBJ2-5,TRBV20-1,.,TRBD1,TGCAGTGCTAGAGGGCACAGGGGAGTTACCCAAGAGACCCAGTACTTC,CSARGHRGVTQETQYF
TRBJ1-1,TRBV2,few,.,TGTGCCAGCAGCTTAGGACAGATGAACACTGAAGCTTTCTTT,CASSLGQMNTEAFF
TRBJ2-7,TRBV27,.,.,TGTGCCAGCAGTTTGGGCTACGAGCAGTACTTC,CASSLGYEQYF
TRBJ1-1,TRBV5-1,once,.,TGCGCCAGCAGCCCCGGACCCTTGGAGGTCACTGAAGCTTTCTTT,CASSPGPLEVTEAFF
TRBJ1-5,TRBV2,.,.,TGTGCCAGCAGTTACAGGCCCAGCAATCAGCCCCAGCATTTT,CASSYRPSNQPQHF
TRBJ1-2,TRBV27,.,.,TGTGCCAGCAGTTTATTGGGCAGGGACGATGGCTACACCTTC,CASSLLGRDDGYTF
TRBJ2-5,TRBV7-7,.,.,TGTGCTAGCAGCCCAGGTAGCGAGACCCAGTACTTC,CASSPGSETQYF
TRBJ1-6,TRBV7-9,few,.,TGTGCCAGCAGTTGGCGGGGGAAGGAATCACCCCTCCACTTT,CASSWRGKESPLHF
TRBJ1-1,TRBV20-1,few,TRBD1,TGCAGTGCTCCCGTCCCCGACAGGGCCACTGAAGCTTTCTTT,CSAPVPDRATEAFF
TRBJ1-2,TRBV21-1,few,.,TGTGCCAGCAGCAAAGAAGGGAAAGGCTACACCTTC,CASSKEGKGYTF
TRBJ1-1,TRBV30,.,.,TGTGCCTGGAGTGTACAGAGGTCGATTTTGGCCACTGAAGCTTTCTTT,CAWSVQRSILATEAFF
TRBJ1-1,TRBV2,.,TRBD1,TGTGCCAGCAGTAAAGACAGGGGAGAGACTGAAGCTTTCTTT,CASSKDRGETEAFF
TRBJ2-2,TRBV5-4,once,.,TGTGCCAGCAGCTTACAGGGTAACACCGGGGAGCTGTTTTTT,CASSLQGNTGELFF
TRBJ2-3,TRBV20-1,few,TRBD1,TGCAGTGCCAACGACAGGGCCAAAACCTCTAGCACAGATACGCAGTATTTT,CSANDRAKTSSTDTQYF
TRBJ1-6,TRBV20-1,few,.,TGCAGTGCTAGGGAGCAGGGTAGCTCCTATAATTCACCCCTCCACTTT,CSAREQGSSYNSPLHF
TRBJ2-3,TRBV6-1,few,TRBD2,TGTGCCAGCAGTGGTCTAGCGGGGGGGCCCGATACGCAGTATTTT,CASSGLAGGPDTQYF
TRBJ2-6,TRBV6-4,.,.,TGTGCCAGCAGTGACAACTCTGGGGCCAACGTCCTGACTTTC,CASSDNSGANVLTF
TRBJ1-6,TRBV6-1,few,.,TGTGCCAGCCAAATCGGGGGGTCCTATAATTCACCCCTCCACTTT,CASQIGGSYNSPLHF
TRBJ1-4,TRBV6-1,once,TRBD1,TGTGCCAGCAGTCAGACGACAGGGGTTAGAGAAAAACTGTTTTTT,CASSQTTGVREKLFF
TRBJ1-5,TRBV6-1,.,.,TGTGCCAGCAGTCGACACAAGAATCAGCCCCAGCATTTT,CASSRHKNQPQHF
TRBJ1-1,TRBV2,few,.,TGTGCCAGCAGTGAAAGGAGGGGTACTGAAGCTTTCTTT,CASSERRGTEAFF
TRBJ1-3,TRBV12-3/TRBV12-4,.,.,TGTGCCAGCAGGAAGGGTGGGTACACCATATATTTT,CASRKGGYTIYF
TRBJ1-6,TRBV6-5,few,.,TGTGCCAGCAGTTACGGGGACTGGAATAATTCACCCCTCCACTTT,CASSYGDWNNSPLHF
TRBJ2-7,TRBV30,.,TRBD1,TGTGCCGGAAGGACCGGGACAGGGATAACCTACGAGCAGTACTTC,CAGRTGTGITYEQYF
TRBJ1-5,TRBV19,few,TRBD1,TGTGCCAGTAGTATACTGGAAGGGACAGTACTCAATCAGCCCCAGCATTTT,CASSILEGTVLNQPQHF
TRBJ2-6,TRBV2,once,TRBD1,TGTGCCAGCAAGGGGACAGGGGGCGCGGACGGGGCCAACGTCCTGACTTTC,CASKGTGGADGANVLTF
TRBJ1-5,TRBV6-1,.,.,TGTGCCAGCAGTCCAGGGATCAATCAGCCCCAGCATTTT,CASSPGINQPQHF
TRBJ1-3,TRBV19,.,.,TGTGTCAGCCGGGCATTGGACCCTGGAAACACCATATATTTT,CVSRALDPGNTIYF
TRBJ1-2,TRBV5-1,.,TRBD1,TGCGCCAGCAGTTTGGGGGACAGGGGGCAAGGCTACACCTTC,CASSLGDRGQGYTF
TRBJ1-1,TRBV27,medium-sized,.,TGTGCCAGCAGTCCGGGGAGGGGTACTGAAGCTTTCTTT,CASSPGRGTEAFF